The 5 T cell receptor beta chains reported below all come from one sample, sequenced in a study of T-cell reconstitution after alpha-beta-depleted transplantation in children. Researchers prepared the TCRbeta library using unique molecular identifiers, the study reports. TCRdb reprocessed the PCR reads via MiXCR and lists one record per CDR3 protein. The sample records 200,000 to 250,000 distinct CDR3 sequences, 24% being singletons. The starting material was PBMCs, mostly from graft donor cells, obtained 360 days after TCRalphabeta/CD19-depleted stem cell transplant. The receptor source for this set is a female patient between 2 and 10 years old who had a stem cell transplant for congenital amegakaryocytic thrombocytopenia, so the T cells may come from the graft donor.

The gene calls are TRBV6-5 and TRBJ1-1; a weak D match, TRBD1 (6 bases). Germline lookup yields CDR1 MNHEY and CDR2 SVGAGI. The V end lost 0 bases, the J end lost 2 bases, and 16 bases lay between the germline ends. This CDR3 has 17 residues. The CDR3 coding sequence is TGTGCCAGCAGTTACTCGAGTATAAGGGGGGGAAACACTGAAGCTTTCTTT. This codes for CASSYSSIRGGNTEAFF.

This rearrangement joins TRBV12-3 or TRBV12-4 to TRBJ2-5; a weak D match, TRBD1 (5 bases). The CDR3 has 13 residues. V dropped 5 bases and J dropped 0 bases, with 7 bases sitting between them. In nucleotides, the CDR3 is TGTGCCAGCAGTCGACAGAACCAAGAGACCCAGTACTTC. It is translated as CASSRQNQETQYF.

The CDR3 loop reads CASTSQGGKLFF. The CDR3 DNA is TGTGCCAGCACTTCACAGGGCGGAAAACTGTTTTTT. V usage is TRBV12-3 or TRBV12-4 and J usage is TRBJ1-4; a weak D match, TRBD1 (6 bases). CDR3 length equals 12 residues. Trimming left V 7 bases short and J 10 bases short, with 13 bases between.

This clonotype was seen more than once but under ten times. The chain carries TRBV12-3 or TRBV12-4 and TRBJ2-1; TRBD1 might be the D (7 bases). CDR3 length equals 16 residues. V was pared by 5 bases and J by 0 bases, with 14 bases between. In nucleotides, the CDR3 is TGTGCCAGCAGTGACCAGGGGGGAAGCTCCTACAATGAGCAGTTCTTC. Translated: CASSDQGGSSYNEQFF.

CDR3 bases: TGTGCCAGCGTGGAGAGGGGGGCTAGCACAGATACGCAGTATTTT. It is translated as CASVERGASTDTQYF. V is TRBV4-2 and J is TRBJ2-3; D may correspond to TRBD1 or TRBD2 (6 bases each). This CDR3 is 15 amino acids long. Germline CDR1 LGHNA, CDR2 YNFKEQ. The V end was cut by 8 bases, the J end by 0 bases, with 15 bases between.